Listed below are T cell receptor beta chains from one sample, sequenced in a study of blood T cell repertoires in COVID-19. Produced via immunoSEQ multiplex PCR; TCRdb's table is partial and in-frame only. The table records about 190,000 clones, more than 70% of them present only once. The sequenced material came from peripheral blood. These receptors were collected from a man between 18 and 35 years old with active or convalescent COVID-19. Both conserved end residues are part of each CDR3. A D gene is named only where the DNA matches it firmly. A clone size is listed for some rows: how often the clone was seen (once, few, many), or a class if it is expanded.

V gene	D gene	clone size	J gene	CDR3 protein	CDR3 DNA
TRBV12-3/TRBV12-4	.	.	TRBJ1-2	CASTGKNYGYTF	TGTGCCAGCACCGGGAAAAACTATGGCTACACCTTC
TRBV19	TRBD1	.	TRBJ1-4	CASSPTPTGNVEKLFF	TGTGCCAGTAGTCCCACTCCGACAGGGAATGTTGAAAAACTGTTTTTT
TRBV19	.	few	TRBJ1-6	CASSYPAANGNSPLHF	TGTGCCAGTAGTTATCCGGCGGCTAACGGGAATTCACCCCTCCACTTT
TRBV6-5	.	.	TRBJ2-7	CASRPLPTYEQYF	TGTGCCAGCAGACCCCTACCGACCTACGAGCAGTACTTC
TRBV10-3	TRBD1	.	TRBJ1-1	CAISDGTANTEAFF	TGTGCCATCAGTGACGGGACAGCGAACACTGAAGCTTTCTTT
TRBV5-1	TRBD1	.	TRBJ1-2	CASSLGQGDYGYTF	TGCGCCAGCAGCTTGGGTCAGGGGGACTATGGCTACACCTTC
TRBV5-1	.	.	TRBJ2-5	CASSLAPRAVQETQYF	TGCGCCAGCAGCTTGGCGCCCAGGGCGGTCCAAGAGACCCAGTACTTC
TRBV3-1/TRBV3-2	TRBD1	.	TRBJ1-1	CASSPGGGTEAFF	TGTGCCAGCAGCCCAGGGGGTGGGACTGAAGCTTTCTTT
TRBV6-1	.	.	TRBJ1-2	CASSEEVGRFYGYTF	TGTGCCAGCAGTGAAGAGGTGGGGCGCTTTTATGGCTACACCTTC
TRBV11-2	.	.	TRBJ2-7	CASSPRGNSYEQYF	TGTGCCAGCAGCCCCAGGGGTAATTCCTACGAGCAGTACTTC
TRBV6-5	.	.	TRBJ2-7	CASRSAPSEQYF	TGTGCCAGCAGGAGCGCGCCAAGCGAGCAGTACTTC
TRBV3-1/TRBV3-2	TRBD2	.	TRBJ2-7	CASSRKGAKSWRERGGEQYF	TGTGCCAGCAGCCGAAAGGGAGCCAAGAGTTGGCGGGAGCGTGGAGGGGAGCAGTACTTC
TRBV7-9	.	few	TRBJ2-7	CASSFSGAYEQYF	TGTGCCAGCAGCTTCTCAGGGGCTTACGAGCAGTACTTC
TRBV25-1	.	few	TRBJ2-7	CASSFQRIYEQYF	TGTGCCAGCAGTTTTCAGCGGATCTACGAGCAGTACTTC
TRBV27	.	once	TRBJ1-1	CASSLNNNNEAFF	TGTGCCAGCAGTCTGAACAACAACAATGAAGCTTTCTTT
TRBV4-2	.	.	TRBJ2-1	CASSSGDNEQFF	TGTGCCAGCAGCTCCGGAGACAATGAGCAGTTCTTC
TRBV28	.	.	TRBJ1-1	CASSFWTENTEAFF	TGTGCCAGCAGTTTCTGGACAGAGAACACTGAAGCTTTCTTT
TRBV7-8	TRBD2	.	TRBJ2-2	CASSSGLAGATGELFF	TGTGCCAGCAGCTCAGGACTAGCGGGGGCGACCGGGGAGCTGTTTTTT
TRBV2	.	.	TRBJ2-3	CASLYRALTDTQYF	TGTGCCAGCCTTTACAGGGCCCTCACAGATACGCAGTATTTT
TRBV6-1	.	once	TRBJ1-1	CASSEEGGGTEAFF	TGTGCCAGCAGTGAAGAAGGCGGGGGAACTGAAGCTTTCTTT
TRBV12-3/TRBV12-4	.	once	TRBJ1-5	CASSLKLSQPQHF	TGTGCCAGCAGTTTAAAGTTGAGTCAGCCCCAGCATTTT
TRBV3-1/TRBV3-2	.	.	TRBJ1-1	CASSSPLVNTEAFF	TGTGCCAGCAGCTCGCCACTTGTGAACACTGAAGCTTTCTTT
TRBV4-3	.	.	TRBJ2-2	CASSQDSSAITGELFF	TGCGCCAGCAGCCAAGATTCCAGCGCGATCACCGGGGAGCTGTTTTTT
TRBV4-1	.	.	TRBJ1-6	CASSQDPGTYNSPLHF	TGCGCCAGCAGCCAAGATCCGGGAACCTATAATTCACCCCTCCACTTT
TRBV5-5	.	.	TRBJ2-7	CASSLGGGLNYEQYF	TGTGCCAGCAGCCTAGGGGGTGGTCTTAACTACGAGCAGTACTTC
TRBV7-2	.	.	TRBJ2-7	CASSPGQLGGAYEQYF	TGTGCCAGCAGCCCAGGGCAGCTAGGCGGGGCCTACGAGCAGTACTTC
TRBV9	TRBD2	.	TRBJ2-3	CASSLDTSGRTDTQYF	TGTGCCAGCAGCCTTGATACTAGCGGACGCACAGATACGCAGTATTTT
TRBV7-8	TRBD1	.	TRBJ1-4	CASSRQRGTATNEKLFF	TGTGCCAGCAGCCGTCAAAGGGGGACAGCAACTAATGAAAAACTGTTTTTT
TRBV7-3	.	.	TRBJ2-1	CASSRARGGPNEQFF	TGTGCCAGCAGCCGCGCGAGGGGGGGACCCAATGAGCAGTTCTTC
TRBV10-3	TRBD2	.	TRBJ2-3	CAIRLAGGVDTQYF	TGTGCCATCAGACTAGCGGGAGGAGTAGATACGCAGTATTTT
TRBV11-2	.	.	TRBJ2-7	CASSSTAASYEQYF	TGTGCCAGCAGCTCTACAGCGGCCTCCTACGAGCAGTACTTC
TRBV27	.	.	TRBJ1-5	CASSLSGSNQPQHF	TGTGCCAGCAGTTTATCGGGCAGTAATCAGCCCCAGCATTTT
TRBV6-6	.	.	TRBJ2-5	CASSYRPRDETQYF	TGTGCCAGCAGTTACCGTCCCAGGGATGAGACCCAGTACTTC
TRBV2	TRBD2	.	TRBJ2-5	CASSEGSGVQETQYF	TGTGCCAGCAGTGAAGGTAGCGGGGTACAGGAGACCCAGTACTTC
TRBV18	TRBD1	.	TRBJ1-1	CASSQWDREFVEAFF	TGTGCCAGCTCGCAATGGGACAGGGAATTTGTGGAAGCTTTCTTT
TRBV7-6	TRBD2	.	TRBJ2-2	CASSLQAGENTGELFF	TGTGCCAGCAGCTTACAGGCGGGAGAGAACACCGGGGAGCTGTTTTTT
TRBV7-8	.	.	TRBJ2-3	CASSLEGVSTDTQYF	TGTGCCAGCAGCTTAGAGGGGGTTAGCACAGATACGCAGTATTTT
TRBV5-6	TRBD2	.	TRBJ2-1	CASSLDLVGREFNEQFF	TGTGCCAGCAGCTTGGATCTGGTCGGGAGGGAGTTCAATGAGCAGTTCTTC
TRBV3-1/TRBV3-2	.	.	TRBJ1-2	CASSQAGFSNGYTF	TGTGCCAGCAGCCAAGCCGGGTTCTCGAATGGCTACACCTTC
TRBV7-6	.	.	TRBJ1-5	CASSLGVNQPQHF	TGTGCCAGCAGCTTAGGAGTGAATCAGCCCCAGCATTTT
TRBV27	.	.	TRBJ2-1	CASSAGQRHNEQFF	TGTGCCAGCAGTGCAGGGCAAAGACACAATGAGCAGTTCTTC
TRBV2	.	.	TRBJ1-5	CASSGQGYSNQPQHF	TGTGCCAGCAGTGGGCAGGGGTATAGCAATCAGCCCCAGCATTTT